The 8 T cell receptor beta chains below were found in one sample sequenced in a study of cytomegalovirus exposure and HLA in healthy donors. Primers: 60 Vbeta forward and 13 Jbeta reverse. Generated by immunoSEQ multiplex PCR, the TCRdb table keeps only in-frame clones and is missing some. This sample contains about 160,000 clones. What was sequenced was PBMCs. The receptors stem from a woman aged 55-69 years in good health and CMV-seronegative.

The chain combines TRBV30 with TRBJ2-3, with D possibly being TRBD2 (6 bases). The length of the CDR3 is 12 residues. Germline values: CDR1 GTSNPN, CDR2 SVGIG (reference sequence). V was shortened by 4 bases and J by 7 bases, with 12 bases between the two germline ends. CDR3 nucleotide sequence: TGTGCCTGGACCGGTGGGGGGTATACGCAGTATTTT. It is translated as CAWTGGGYTQYF.

The rearrangement joins TRBV28 to TRBJ1-3, with D uncertain. The germline CDR1 and CDR2 sequences are MDHEN and SYDVKM. This CDR3 is built from 16 residues. V lost 2 bases and J 4 bases, leaving 15 bases between the germline ends. CDR3 loop: CASSLSPRLPGNTIYF. The CDR3 DNA is TGTGCCAGCAGTTTAAGTCCGAGGCTCCCCGGAAACACCATATATTTT.

This sequence joins TRBV27 and TRBJ1-2, with D unclear. The CDR3 length is 15 residues. V was pared by 1 base and J by 8 bases, with 17 bases between. Germline CDR1 is MNHEY and CDR2 is SMNVEV (reference sequence). CDR3 sequence (DNA): TGTGCCAGCAGTTTATTGGGCACGTCGACGGGAGGCTACACCTTC. Translation gives CASSLLGTSTGGYTF.

V and J are TRBV7-6 and TRBJ2-6; a weak D match, TRBD1 (5 bases). Trimming took 3 bases from V and 3 from J, leaving 6 bases between them. The CDR3 is 14 residues long. Germline V gene data show CDR1 as SGHVS and CDR2 as FNYEAQ. The CDR3 DNA reads as TGTGCCAGCAGCTTGGGGCGTGGGGCCAACGTCCTGACTTTC. Amino acid sequence: CASSLGRGANVLTF.

J is TRBJ1-1 and V is TRBV11-2; no clear D. Germline loops: CDR1 SGHAT, CDR2 FQNNGV. The CDR3 runs to 14 residues. V shed 5 bases and J shed 0 bases, with 10 bases lying between them. The CDR3 coding sequence is TGTGCCAGCAGCGCGGGTTTCATGAACACTGAAGCTTTCTTT. Translation: CASSAGFMNTEAFF. The whole variable domain, remainder taken from reference TRBV11-2 and TRBJ1-1, is EAGVAQSPRYKIIEKRQSVAFWCNPISGHATLYWYQQILGQGPKLLIQFQNNGVVDDSQLPKDRFSAERLKGVDSTLKIQPAKLEDSAVYLCASSAGFMNTEAFFGQGTRLTVV.

The chain recombines TRBV10-2 with TRBJ1-5; D not certain. With 6 bases removed from V and 5 bases from J, the gap between germline ends came to 11 bases. Germline assignment: CDR1 WSHSY and CDR2 SAAADI. The CDR3 length is 13 residues. The DNA for the CDR3 is TGCGCCAGCAGCACCGCGGGCTATCAGCCCCAGCATTTT. It is translated as CASSTAGYQPQHF.

The chain is built from TRBV6-1 and TRBJ1-5; tentative D call: TRBD1 (6 bases). V was shortened by 10 bases and J by 0 bases, with 13 bases between the two germline ends. Germline values: CDR1 MNHNS, CDR2 SASEGT. The CDR3 runs to 14 residues. The CDR3 nucleotides are TGTGCCACCTCAGGGGCATATAGCAATCAGCCCCAGCATTTT. Encoded protein: CATSGAYSNQPQHF.

The chain has TRBV10-2 and TRBJ2-7, with a tentative D call TRBD1 (6 bases). The germline gives CDR1 WSHSY, CDR2 SAAADI. V lost 7 bases, J lost 4 bases, and 11 bases lay in between. This CDR3 is built from 12 residues. The CDR3 DNA reads TGCGCCAGCATGACAGGAAGATACGAGCAGTACTTC. Protein product: CASMTGRYEQYF.